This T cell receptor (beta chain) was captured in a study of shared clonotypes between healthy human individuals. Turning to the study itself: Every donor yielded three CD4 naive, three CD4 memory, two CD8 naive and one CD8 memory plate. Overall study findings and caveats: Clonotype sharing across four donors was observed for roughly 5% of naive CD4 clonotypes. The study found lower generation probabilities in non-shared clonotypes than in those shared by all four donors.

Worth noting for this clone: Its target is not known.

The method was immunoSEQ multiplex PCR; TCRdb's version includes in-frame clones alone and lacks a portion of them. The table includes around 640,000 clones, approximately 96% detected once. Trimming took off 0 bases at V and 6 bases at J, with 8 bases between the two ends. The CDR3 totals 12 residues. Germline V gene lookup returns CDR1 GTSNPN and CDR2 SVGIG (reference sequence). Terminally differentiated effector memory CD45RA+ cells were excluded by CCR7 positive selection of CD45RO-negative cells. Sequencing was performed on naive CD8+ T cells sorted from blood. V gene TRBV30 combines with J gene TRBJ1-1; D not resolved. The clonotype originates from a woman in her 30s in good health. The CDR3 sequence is CAWSVSGSEAFF. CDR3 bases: TGTGCCTGGAGTGTTTCTGGGTCTGAAGCTTTCTTT.